Only a few counts were recorded for the clone carrying this T cell receptor beta chain. This sample was included in a study of T-cell reconstitution after alpha-beta-depleted transplantation in children. The library targeted TCRbeta and was prepared with unique molecular identifiers. Each CDR3 protein is one row after TCRdb ran MiXCR on the PCR reads. The table has 300,000 or so distinct CDR3 sequences, about 10% seen once; the top ten hold over 9.5%. The germline V gene has CDR1 SGHVS and CDR2 FNYEAQ. This CDR3 is 15 amino acids long. J lost 2 bases, V lost 5 bases, and 8 bases had no gene match. This clonotype originated in a human donor who donated a stem cell graft to a child with SCID. The chain recombines TRBV7-6 with TRBJ2-5, with 7 bases that match TRBD1. Sequenced material: PBMCs from the stem cell graft donor, taken from the stem cell graft. CDR3 region: CASSQDPGQQETQYF. The DNA for the CDR3 is TGTGCCAGCAGCCAAGACCCGGGACAGCAAGAGACCCAGTACTTC.